Listed below are T cell receptor beta chains from one sample, sequenced in a study of CD8 T cells in Susac syndrome. Each CDR3 protein is one row after TCRdb ran MiXCR on the immunoSEQ multiplex PCR reads. The sample shows some 100,000 distinct CDR3 sequences, roughly 93% of them seen only once. Sequenced material: CD4+ T cells from PBMCs. These receptors were obtained from a human donor with multiple sclerosis. CDR3s leave out the opening cysteine and the closing phenylalanine or tryptophan. Fields, in order: J gene, V gene, CDR3 protein.

TRBJ2-5 | TRBV12-3/TRBV12-4 | ASSWTGGDGETQY
TRBJ1-5 | TRBV7-2 | ASSTDSHNQPQH
TRBJ1-5 | TRBV6-2/TRBV6-3 | ASSYSGLNQPQH
TRBJ2-3 | TRBV5-1 | ASSLGGGTTDTQY
TRBJ2-3 | TRBV6-1 | ASRQLAGGLSTDTQY
TRBJ1-3 | TRBV19 | ASSRSGIAGNTIY
TRBJ1-2 | TRBV20-1 | SASPGRAAHYGYT
TRBJ1-1 | TRBV30 | AWSDNPQGRAF
TRBJ1-6 | TRBV20-1 | SALRGMGSPLH
TRBJ1-2 | TRBV30 | AWQGVVGYT
TRBJ2-5 | TRBV5-6 | ASSHRVGETQY
TRBJ1-4 | TRBV29-1 | SVAPANEKLF
TRBJ1-5 | TRBV30 | AWSLLEGQPQH
TRBJ1-2 | TRBV4-1 | ASSQDGQGAIGYT
TRBJ1-5 | TRBV27 | ASSIRQGSHQPQH
TRBJ1-5 | TRBV2 | ASRKGVAGQPQH
TRBJ2-2 | TRBV5-4 | ASSLDAASTDTGELF
TRBJ2-1 | TRBV19 | ASSTLAGGPYEQF
TRBJ2-7 | TRBV29-1 | SVARGRNYEQY
TRBJ1-3 | TRBV20-1 | SARDPVSGNTIY
TRBJ2-7 | TRBV11-1 | ASSIGRIYEQY
TRBJ1-1 | TRBV5-1 | ASSRGQGARETEAF
TRBJ2-3 | TRBV4-3 | ASSQDGQSTDTQY
TRBJ1-2 | TRBV19 | ASSIPGQGLYGYT
TRBJ2-6 | TRBV5-1 | ASSSLNSGANVLT
TRBJ2-1 | TRBV4-2 | ASTQPGVSNEQF
TRBJ2-6 | TRBV9 | ASSVALLLPNSGANVLT
TRBJ2-7 | TRBV12-3/TRBV12-4 | ASSLLSTGRSYEQY
TRBJ1-3 | TRBV7-2 | ASSLDPGTTGNTIY
TRBJ2-2 | TRBV5-1 | ASSPRGLGTGELF
TRBJ2-6 | TRBV20-1 | SARLQGTGANVLT
TRBJ1-6 | TRBV20-1 | SAWAGVGNSPLH
TRBJ2-7 | TRBV5-1 | ASSLNGGAPYEQY
TRBJ2-1 | TRBV4-2 | ASSPPLGFGHEQF
TRBJ1-6 | TRBV20-1 | SARTRTGNSPLH